This entry lists 9 T cell receptor beta chains sequenced from one sample in a study of blood T cell repertoires in COVID-19. Method: immunoSEQ multiplex PCR; TCRdb's copy keeps in-frame clones and lacks some. The sample consists of 25,000 or so clones, 80% to 90% of them appearing once. Sequences were obtained from peripheral blood. These receptor sequences come from a man aged 70 or older in a cohort sampled during active COVID-19.

J is TRBJ2-2 and V is TRBV7-9; D is unresolved. This CDR3 has 14 residues. Trimming removed 4 bases at V and 1 base at J, with 7 bases between. Germline CDR1 and CDR2: SEHNR and FQNEAQ (reference sequence). CDR3 in amino acids: CASSSHRNTGELFF. CDR3 nucleotide sequence: TGTGCCAGCAGCTCCCACAGGAACACCGGGGAGCTGTTTTTT.

This chain connects TRBV7-9 to TRBJ1-1; unclear D gene. CDR1 is SEHNR, CDR2 FQNEAQ, per germline (reference sequence). CDR3 length equals 12 residues. Trimming removed 6 bases at V and 1 base at J, with 6 bases between. This CDR3 is CASSYRNTEAFF. DNA of the CDR3: TGTGCCAGCAGTTACAGGAACACTGAAGCTTTCTTT.

This clone has a handful of counts. J is TRBJ2-2 and V is TRBV27, with D possibly being TRBD2 (6 bases). This CDR3 comprises 13 residues. The germline V and J ends were trimmed by 4 bases and 7 bases, with 10 bases remaining between them. CDR1 is MNHEY, CDR2 SMNVEV, per germline (reference sequence). The chain's CDR3 is CASSSASDGELFF. Written as DNA, the CDR3 is TGTGCCAGCAGTTCCGCTAGCGACGGGGAGCTGTTTTTT.

In its sample, this clone was seen once. The CDR3 here is CASSYLGQGLNTEAFF. The CDR3 nucleotides read TGTGCCAGCAGCTATCTCGGACAGGGATTGAACACTGAAGCTTTCTTT. The chain carries TRBV6-2 or TRBV6-3 and TRBJ1-1, with 8 bases matching TRBD1. V shed 6 bases and J 0 bases; nucleotides not matched to a gene: 9. The CDR3 covers 16 residues. CDR1 is MNHEY, CDR2 SVGEGT, per germline.

The chain recombines TRBV9 with TRBJ2-3; a possible D gene is TRBD1 (6 bases). CDR3 length: 18 residues. With 0 bases removed from V and 0 bases from J, the gap between germline ends came to 17 bases. The germline CDR1 and CDR2 sequences are SGDLS and YYNGEE. The CDR3 coding sequence is TGTGCCAGCAGCGTAGTGGGGGCCAGGGGCCCTAGCACAGATACGCAGTATTTT. Its translation: CASSVVGARGPSTDTQYF.

CDR3 in amino acids: CASSWDSSYNEQFF. For the CDR3, the DNA is TGTGCCAGCAGTTGGGACAGCTCCTACAATGAGCAGTTCTTC. V is TRBV7-9 and J is TRBJ2-1; 7 bases are a match to TRBD1. The CDR3 totals 14 residues. With 6 bases clipped from V and 0 bases from J, the junction kept 2 bases outside the gene matches. Germline V CDR1 and CDR2: SEHNR, FQNEAQ (reference sequence).

This sequence joins TRBV5-1 and TRBJ1-1; no reliable D call. The germline V and J ends were trimmed by 4 bases and 1 base, with 17 bases remaining between them. The CDR3 extends over 16 amino acids. Germline V gene lookup returns CDR1 SGHRS and CDR2 YFSETQ. The CDR3 protein is CASSPGRFSENTEAFF. In DNA form, the CDR3 reads TGCGCCAGCAGCCCAGGCCGATTTTCAGAGAACACTGAAGCTTTCTTT.

The chain carries TRBV10-3 and TRBJ2-3; D unclear. CDR3 length: 14 residues. Germline loops: CDR1 ENHRY, CDR2 SYGVKD. V dropped 2 bases and J dropped 4 bases, with 10 bases sitting between them. The CDR3 sequence is CAISEVVVPDTQYF. As DNA, the CDR3 is TGTGCCATCAGTGAGGTGGTAGTTCCAGATACGCAGTATTTT.

The chain uses TRBV5-6 and TRBJ2-7, with 7 bases aligning to TRBD1. V was clipped by 4 bases and J by 2 bases; unmatched bases: 9. Germline V gene data show CDR1 as SGHDT and CDR2 as YYEEEE. This CDR3 comprises 15 residues. CDR3 residues: CASSETPGQTYEQYF. CDR3 nucleotide sequence: TGTGCCAGCAGCGAAACCCCGGGACAGACCTACGAGCAGTACTTC. The whole variable domain, remainder taken from reference TRBV5-6 and TRBJ2-7, is DAGVTQSPTHLIKTRGQQVTLRCSPKSGHDTVSWYQQALGQGPQFIFQYYEEEERQRGNFPDRFSGHQFPNYSSELNVNALLLGDSALYLCASSETPGQTYEQYFGPGTRLTVT.